A few counts support the clone carrying this T cell receptor (beta chain). No antigen is known for it. On average, the one heparinised blood draw given by each donor was roughly 100 mL. The sample is drawn from a study of beta chain features in type 1 diabetes. Study-level findings and limits: TCRB CDR3s were moderately but significantly shorter in Type 1 diabetes patients in all four CD4+ subsets. Type 1 diabetes patients showed fewer insertions and more deletions at VDJ junctions.

Of the isolated RNA, all was reverse transcribed, and so the sequenced material was expressed TCRB transcripts. Repertoires were generated with immunoSEQ multiplex PCR, while TCRdb's copy carries only in-frame clones and drops some. The repertoire holds 600,000 to 700,000 clones, with 13% as singletons. This CDR3 has 14 residues. The V gene lost 4 bases and the J gene lost 6 bases, with 15 bases spanning the gap. Per the germline V gene, CDR1 is SNHLY and CDR2 is FYNNEI. The sequencing input was naive CD4+ T cells from blood. This chain connects TRBV2 to TRBJ1-2; tentative D call: TRBD1 (5 bases). The sequence derives from a man aged 18-30 years with type 1 diabetes. Here the CDR3 DNA reads TGTGCCAGCAGTGGGCAGGGAGGCGTCGATGGCTACACCTTC. As protein: CASSGQGGVDGYTF.